This T cell receptor (beta chain) originates from a study of T cell repertoires in cytomegalovirus infection. On the study more broadly: The study used recently identified HLA-C-restricted and well-studied HLA-B-restricted CMV epitopes. CMV infection and matching HLA type were both indicated by public TCR beta signatures. Notes on the study in general: Cumulative frequency (of public TCR beta family members) identified carriers of CMV plus the relevant HLA. Within the response measured ex vivo, HLA-C-restricted CMV-specific TCR beta clonotypes were dominant.

To note about this clonotype: Its target is not known.

Each CDR3 protein is one row after TCRdb ran MiXCR on the reads. The sample gives approximately 990,000 distinct CDR3 sequences, less than 40% of which show up once; around 15% is in the top ten. The CDR3 consists of 14 residues. The V segment lost 2 bases and the J segment 4 bases; nucleotides outside the gene matches: 2. Per germline, CDR1 MNHEY and CDR2 SMNVEV (reference sequence). Sequenced here: cultured CD8+ T cells from PBMCs, sampled from culture after CMV antigen stimulation. The chain links TRBV27 to TRBJ2-5, with 9 positions matching TRBD1. This sequence was found in a human donor in good health (CMV status not recorded). Some clones in this sample may be carry-over from other donors' samples. CDR3 sequence: CASSLTGGLETQYF. The CDR3 DNA reads TGTGCCAGCAGTTTAACAGGGGGCCTAGAGACCCAGTACTTC.